In its sample, the clone carrying this T cell receptor (beta chain) was seen a few times. The antigen remains unidentified. The method was immunoSEQ multiplex PCR; TCRdb's version includes in-frame clones alone and lacks a portion of them. The data contain fewer than 90,000 clones, roughly 72% of them singletons. The data are from a study of cytotoxic CD8 clonotypes in ibrutinib-treated CLL. Study summary: Responses: some 25 partial, 2 complete; after median approximately 68 months, around 14 stayed remitted, 12 progressed. The taking of response samples occurred after a median roughly twelve months of treatment, with a range of 6 to 36. General study points: Public clonotypes, rarely seen, contracted or held steady on treatment. For progressing versus sustained-remission patients, sampling times were not the same.

The V and J ends lost 4 bases and 4 bases respectively, with 14 bases between them. The CDR3 is 15 amino acids. Germline V gene lookup returns CDR1 MNHNS and CDR2 SASEGT. The material sequenced was PBMCs, taken after 12 months of ibrutinib treatment. This chain connects TRBV6-1 to TRBJ1-5, with unresolved D. This clonotype originated in a human donor with chronic lymphocytic leukemia. The chain's CDR3 is CASSGNWAGNQPQHF. The CDR3 DNA is TGTGCCAGCAGTGGAAACTGGGCTGGTAATCAGCCCCAGCATTTT.